This passage covers 19 T cell receptor beta chains from one sample sequenced in a study of radiotherapy plus CTLA-4 blockade in lung cancer. Sequencing used immunoSEQ multiplex PCR; TCRdb keeps in-frame clones, though not all of them. The sample carries about 120,000 clones, over 65% recorded once. The input for sequencing was peripheral blood, taken from a patient treated with radiotherapy plus ipilimumab. All receptors derive from a human donor with non-small cell lung cancer that progressed on radiotherapy plus ipilimumab. Some clones in this sample may be carry-over from other donors' samples.

This rearrangement joins TRBV5-6 to TRBJ2-7, with 7 nucleotides matching TRBD2. Germline values: CDR1 SGHDT, CDR2 YYEEEE. With V trimmed by 0 bases and J by 3 bases, 3 bases remained unmatched. The CDR3 contains 14 residues. The CDR3 spells CASSLARDYYEQYF. The CDR3 region has the DNA TGTGCCAGCAGCTTGGCCCGGGACTACTACGAGCAGTACTTC. Together with reference TRBV5-6 and TRBJ2-7, the CDR3 gives the full variable domain: DAGVTQSPTHLIKTRGQQVTLRCSPKSGHDTVSWYQQALGQGPQFIFQYYEEEERQRGNFPDRFSGHQFPNYSSELNVNALLLGDSALYLCASSLARDYYEQYFGPGTRLTVT.

The rearrangement joins TRBV4-3 to TRBJ1-2; the D is unclear. CDR1 is LGHNA and CDR2 is YSLEER in the germline V gene. V lost 1 base to trimming and J lost 8 bases, with 11 bases between them. The CDR3 has 13 amino acids. CDR3 DNA: TGCGCCAGCAGCCAAGTGGGGTCTCGCGGCTACACCTTC. Translating it yields CASSQVGSRGYTF.

V is TRBV29-1 and J is TRBJ1-4, with TRBD1 as a possible D gene (5 bases). Trimming shortened V by 2 bases and J by 7 bases, and 14 bases separated the two germline ends. The CDR3 is 14 residues long. Germline CDR1 reads SQVTM; CDR2 reads ANQGSEA. CDR3 DNA: TGCAGCGTTGAAAAGTGGCAGGGAGGTGAAAAACTGTTTTTT. Its translation: CSVEKWQGGEKLFF.

This rearrangement joins TRBV7-3 to TRBJ1-1, with D possibly being TRBD1 (6 bases). The CDR3 contains 15 residues. In germline, CDR1 is SGHTA, CDR2 FQGTGA. Trimming left V 4 bases short and J 1 base short, with 13 bases between. The CDR3 protein is CASSSAGHPNTEAFF. CDR3 nucleotide sequence: TGTGCCAGCAGCTCCGCGGGACACCCGAACACTGAAGCTTTCTTT.

The V and J genes are TRBV6-6 and TRBJ1-2; D unclear. V lost 9 bases to trimming and J lost 4 bases, with 15 bases between them. CDR1 and CDR2 from the germline V gene are MNHNY and SVGAGI (reference sequence). This CDR3 has 13 amino acids. This CDR3 is CASYETRLYGYTF. For the CDR3, the DNA is TGTGCCAGTTACGAGACAAGGCTCTATGGCTACACCTTC.

The chain couples TRBV4-3 to TRBJ1-1; D ambiguous. Trimming cost V 0 bases and J 5 bases, with 10 bases left between them. Germline CDR1 reads LGHNA; CDR2 reads YSLEER. The CDR3 is 14 amino acids. The CDR3 DNA follows: TGCGCCAGCAGCCAAGATTGGCGGGGAACTGAAGCTTTCTTT. Protein: CASSQDWRGTEAFF.

This sequence joins TRBV11-2 and TRBJ2-5; the match to TRBD2 covers 9 bases. Germline lookup yields CDR1 SGHAT and CDR2 FQNNGV. With 3 bases clipped from V and 1 base from J, the junction kept 12 bases outside the gene matches. The CDR3 has 18 residues. The CDR3 coding sequence is TGTGCCAGCAGCTTTGGTAGTGGGGGAGCGGGGGGCCAAGAGACCCAGTACTTC. Protein product: CASSFGSGGAGGQETQYF.

The gene calls are TRBV19 and TRBJ1-2; the match to TRBD1 covers 9 bases. J was trimmed by 8 bases and V by 7 bases; bases with no gene match: 14. Germline V gives CDR1 LNHDA, CDR2 SQIVND (reference sequence). This CDR3 is 15 amino acids long. CDR3 DNA sequence: TGTGCCAGTACCACCCCCGGGGGGACAGGGCGCGGCTACACCTTC. Translated, it gives CASTTPGGTGRGYTF.

This clone was picked up a small number of times. The chain recombines TRBV5-5 with TRBJ2-1, with TRBD2 as a possible D gene (5 bases). V was cut by 4 bases and J by 4 bases, with 15 bases left in between. In germline, CDR1 is SGHKS, CDR2 YYEKEE (reference sequence). The CDR3 contains 15 residues. In DNA, the CDR3 is TGTGCCAGCAGCGCTTATTCCGGGGTTTACAATGAGCAGTTCTTC. Its protein product is CASSAYSGVYNEQFF.

The chain uses TRBV28 and TRBJ2-5, with D uncertain. V was clipped by 1 base and J by 1 base, with 7 bases between them. CDR1 is MDHEN and CDR2 is SYDVKM in the germline V gene. CDR3 length equals 14 residues. Here the CDR3 DNA reads TGTGCCAGCAGTTTATCGTGGAGCCAAGAGACCCAGTACTTC. As protein: CASSLSWSQETQYF. Full variable domain (outside the CDR3, taken from reference TRBV28 and TRBJ2-5): DVKVTQSSRYLVKRTGEKVFLECVQDMDHENMFWYRQDPGLGLRLIYFSYDVKMKEKGDIPEGYSVSREKKERFSLILESASTNQTSMYLCASSLSWSQETQYFGPGTRLLVL.

The chain combines TRBV5-4 with TRBJ2-7; maybe TRBD2 (7 bases). CDR1 is SGHNT, CDR2 YYREEE, per germline (reference sequence). This CDR3 has 15 residues. The V end lost 4 bases, the J end lost 4 bases, and 18 bases lay between the germline ends. The DNA of the CDR3 is TGTGCCAGCAGCAACTCGCTCCGGGGGGCGTACGAGCAGTACTTC. This gives the protein CASSNSLRGAYEQYF.

The rearrangement uses TRBV19 and TRBJ1-6; D unresolved. Germline CDR1 and CDR2: LNHDA and SQIVND (reference sequence). Trimming left V 3 bases short and J 8 bases short, with 20 bases between. The CDR3 is 17 residues long. In DNA, the CDR3 is TGTGCCAGTAGTATTACTTTGCCGGTTTATGAGCATTCACCCCTCCACTTT. Translating gives CASSITLPVYEHSPLHF.

The chain employs TRBV5-5 and TRBJ1-1, with 9 nucleotides matching TRBD1. The CDR3 runs to 15 residues. Germline V gives CDR1 SGHKS, CDR2 YYEKEE (reference sequence). Trimming took 7 bases from V and 3 from J; bases not matched to a gene: 10. The CDR3 loop is CASDKKRQGDTEAFF. The DNA of the CDR3 is TGTGCCAGCGACAAAAAAAGACAGGGGGACACTGAAGCTTTCTTT. Using reference TRBV5-5 and TRBJ1-1 for the parts outside the CDR3, the full variable domain is DAGVTQSPTHLIKTRGQQVTLRCSPISGHKSVSWYQQVLGQGPQFIFQYYEKEERGRGNFPDRFSARQFPNYSSELNVNALLLGDSALYLCASDKKRQGDTEAFFGQGTRLTVV.

The chain joins TRBV7-2 to TRBJ2-1, with 7 bases fitting TRBD1. The CDR3 is made up of 17 amino acids. Germline CDR1 reads SGHTA; CDR2 reads FQGNSA. J gave up 0 bases and V 3 bases, and 8 bases lay outside the gene matches. DNA for the CDR3: TGTGCCAGCAGCTTCTCAGGGGGTAAAGGCTCCTACAATGAGCAGTTCTTC. It encodes CASSFSGGKGSYNEQFF.

This clone has more than one count but fewer than ten. This chain links TRBV6-5 with TRBJ2-5; D ambiguous. CDR3 length: 14 residues. V lost 0 bases and J lost 2, with 7 bases in between. The germline V gene has CDR1 MNHEY and CDR2 SVGAGI. CDR3 sequence reads: CASSYSGLQETQYF. The CDR3 DNA reads as TGTGCCAGCAGTTACTCGGGTCTTCAAGAGACCCAGTACTTC.

The chain employs TRBV7-2 and TRBJ2-1; 10 bases fit TRBD2. The trim removed 5 bases at V and 3 bases at J, leaving 16 bases unmatched. The CDR3 consists of 19 residues. CDR1 is SGHTA, CDR2 FQGNSA, per germline. The CDR3 reads CASSPRGLLAGVNYNEQFF. As DNA, the CDR3 is TGTGCCAGCAGCCCTAGGGGCCTCCTAGCGGGGGTTAACTACAATGAGCAGTTCTTC. Together with reference TRBV7-2 and TRBJ2-1, the CDR3 gives the full variable domain: GAGVSQSPSNKVTEKGKDVELRCDPISGHTALYWYRQSLGQGLEFLIYFQGNSAPDKSGLPSDRFSAERTGGSVSTLTIQRTQQEDSAVYLCASSPRGLLAGVNYNEQFFGPGTRLTVL.

The chain recombines TRBV13 with TRBJ2-5; 7 bases align to TRBD2. This CDR3 spans 14 amino acids. The germline gives CDR1 PRHDT, CDR2 FYEKMQ (reference sequence). V was clipped by 0 bases and J by 5 bases; unmatched bases: 3. Here the CDR3 DNA reads TGTGCCAGCAGCTTAGGACTAGCGAGCGAGACCCAGTACTTC. Its protein is CASSLGLASETQYF.

The genes are TRBV9 and TRBJ1-1; D unclear. The V and J ends lost 6 bases and 3 bases respectively, with 15 bases between them. The V gene's germline CDR1 is SGDLS and CDR2 YYNGEE. The CDR3 consists of 14 residues. For the CDR3, the DNA is TGTGCCAGCACCCCCGCCGGGGAGGACACTGAAGCTTTCTTT. Encoded protein: CASTPAGEDTEAFF. Drawing the rest from reference TRBV9 and TRBJ1-1, the complete variable domain is DSGVTQTPKHLITATGQRVTLRCSPRSGDLSVYWYQQSLDQGLQFLIQYYNGEERAKGNILERFSAQQFPDLHSELNLSSLELGDSALYFCASTPAGEDTEAFFGQGTRLTVV.

The rearrangement uses TRBV7-2 and TRBJ2-7; the D gene is possibly TRBD2 (7 bases). From germline, CDR1 is SGHTA and CDR2 FQGNSA. Deletions cut 7 bases from V and 0 bases from J, with 13 bases between. The CDR3 loop spans 14 amino acids. CDR3 nucleotides: TGTGCCAGCAATAGGGGGGGAAACTCCTACGAGCAGTACTTC. This translates into CASNRGGNSYEQYF.